The clone carrying this TCR beta chain was detected many times. Its antigen remains unidentified. CDR1 and CDR2 from the germline V gene are SGHAT and FQNNGV. Trimming shortened V by 2 bases and J by 2 bases, and 7 bases separated the two germline ends. The CDR3 has 14 residues. The record originates from a study of T cells in Graves' hyperthyroidism and ophthalmopathy. The study, taken as a whole, reports: Also found in blood were most expanded thyroid clonotypes above 0.001. A model of 13 V-J pairs discriminated ophthalmopathy from stable hyperthyroidism.

Amplification targeted TCR beta CDR3 regions from RNA transcripts. First-round RT-PCR with HTBI primers amplified the TCR CDR3 region. TCRdb re-analysed the multiplex PCR reads in MiXCR, keeping a single row per CDR3 protein. Of approximately 400,000 distinct CDR3 sequences in the sample, 15% to 20% were seen once. The receptor was isolated from a woman aged 18-29 years with Graves' hyperthyroidism. Sample: blood. The chain recombines TRBV11-2 with TRBJ1-3; D remains unclear. CDR3 in amino acids: CASSLSLAGNTIYF. The CDR3, as DNA: TGTGCCAGCAGCTTAAGTTTGGCTGGAAACACCATATATTTT.